This TCR beta chain was sequenced for a study of CD8 T cells in Susac syndrome. This CDR3 contains 17 residues. Germline V lookup: CDR1 MDHEN, CDR2 SYDVKM. The trim removed 1 base at V and 3 bases at J, leaving 6 bases unmatched. The TEMRA cells underwent FACS enrichment, while the CD8+ and CD4+ T cells underwent negative isolation. In the case of this clonotype: Its target is unknown.

Overall study results and limits: As acknowledged by the study, its TCR sequencing and HLA analysis included a relatively small number of individuals.

RNA totalling roughly 0.5 to 1 ug underwent reverse transcription with random hexamers. The immunoSEQ assay covered 54 Vbeta and 13 Jbeta segments for CDR3. From the immunoSEQ multiplex PCR reads, TCRdb called clonotypes with MiXCR, one entry per CDR3 protein. The sample has hundreds of thousands of distinct CDR3 sequences, about 94% seen once. The clonotype comes from a human donor with Susac syndrome. The sequenced sample consisted of CD4+ T cells from PBMCs. V and J are TRBV28 and TRBJ2-2, with 9 positions matching TRBD1. Written as DNA, the CDR3 is TGTGCCAGCAGTTTATATCCACAGGGGGCTGACACCGGGGAGCTGTTTTTT. It is translated as CASSLYPQGADTGELFF.